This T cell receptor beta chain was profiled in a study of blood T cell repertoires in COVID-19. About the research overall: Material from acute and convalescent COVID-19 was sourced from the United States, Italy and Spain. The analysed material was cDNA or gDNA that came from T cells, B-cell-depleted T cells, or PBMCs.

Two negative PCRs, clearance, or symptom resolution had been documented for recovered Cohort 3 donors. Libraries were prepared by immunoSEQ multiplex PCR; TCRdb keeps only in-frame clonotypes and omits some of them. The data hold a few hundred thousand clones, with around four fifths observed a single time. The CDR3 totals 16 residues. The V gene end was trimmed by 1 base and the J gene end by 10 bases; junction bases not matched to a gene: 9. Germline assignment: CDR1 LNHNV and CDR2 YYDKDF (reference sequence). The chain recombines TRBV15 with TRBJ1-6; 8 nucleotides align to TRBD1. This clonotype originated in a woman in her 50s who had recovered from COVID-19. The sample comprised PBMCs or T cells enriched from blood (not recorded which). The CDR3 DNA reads TGTGCCACCAGCAGAGGATCAGGGGGCGAGATATCACCCCTCCACTTT. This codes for CATSRGSGGEISPLHF.